This record covers a single T cell receptor beta chain. The data were obtained in a study of identical twins. One entry per CDR3 protein, called by TCRdb with MiXCR from the 5' RACE reads. The repertoire holds 500,000 to 600,000 distinct CDR3 sequences, with about 20% as singletons. This CDR3 is built from 15 residues. Trimming removed 1 base at V and 3 bases at J, with 12 bases between. The germline gives CDR1 SGHRS, CDR2 YFSETQ. This sample also belongs to another study, concerning T cells expressing NK-cell markers.

The sequence came from a woman between 18 and 29 years old in good health. The sequencing input was CD4+ T cells sorted from blood. The chain combines TRBV5-1 with TRBJ2-3; no definite D call. The chain's CDR3 is CASSLSWSGTDTQYF. The CDR3 DNA reads as TGCGCCAGCAGCTTGAGCTGGAGTGGGACAGATACGCAGTATTTT.